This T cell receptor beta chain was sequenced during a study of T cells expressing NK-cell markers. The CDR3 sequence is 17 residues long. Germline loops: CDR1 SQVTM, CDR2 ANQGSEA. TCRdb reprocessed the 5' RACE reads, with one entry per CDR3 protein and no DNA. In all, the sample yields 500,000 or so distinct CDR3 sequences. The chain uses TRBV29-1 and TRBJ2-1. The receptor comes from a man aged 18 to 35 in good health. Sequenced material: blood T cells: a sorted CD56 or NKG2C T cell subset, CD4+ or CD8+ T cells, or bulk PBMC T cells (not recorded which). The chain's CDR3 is CSVEWLVAGGSYNEQFF.